The clone carrying this T cell receptor beta chain qualifies as medium-sized. The antigen is not known. In germline, CDR1 is WNHNN, CDR2 SYGVQD (reference sequence). V lost 3 bases and J 9 bases, leaving 21 bases between the germline ends. The CDR3 loop spans 15 amino acids. This record belongs to a study of metastatic and nonmetastatic thyroid tumors. Study at large: Across blood and tumor or nodule tissue, repertoires from malignant and benign thyroid patients were compared with one another. General observations from the study: For both blood and tumor, malignant thyroid tumors reportedly showed significantly higher TCR beta diversity than benign nodules did.

Per the study methods: Researchers built a distant-metastasis classifier for papillary thyroid cancer that drew on CDR3 differences across clinicopathological groups. Using MiXCR, TCRdb re-called clones from the PCR reads. The V and J calls and clone size come from TCRdb's table, not from the authors' own analysis. Of approximately 30,000 clones in the sample, over 15% were seen once. There were no patients who had received any treatment before thyroid surgery. The chain uses TRBV10-1 and TRBJ2-7; D could derive from TRBD1 or TRBD2 (5 bases each). The sequence was collected from a male donor with papillary thyroid cancer or a benign thyroid nodule (not recorded which). Some clones in this sample may be carry-over from other donors' samples. The sample consisted of blood. The CDR3 region is CASSEARDLQLGQYF. The CDR3 bases are TGCGCCAGCAGTGAAGCGAGGGACCTTCAACTGGGGCAGTACTTC.